This T cell receptor beta chain was obtained from a study of CD8+ T cells in alopecia areata (dated by TCRdb to the late 2010s). Looking at the study overall: Female C3H/HeJ recipients, 7-10 weeks old, were grafted with skin from C3H/HeJ donors with spontaneous alopecia (about 6-13 months old). Human TCRbeta sequencing covered scalp tissue and sorted CD4+ and CD8+ peripheral blood T cells from patchy and totalis/universalis alopecia areata patients and healthy controls. immunoSEQ multiplex PCR using 35 Vbeta forward primers and 13 Jbeta reverse primers was used to amplify TCRbeta CDR3 regions. High-throughput TCRbeta sequencing was used to examine T cell clonal expansion in alopecia areata in both the C3H/HeJ mouse model and human patients. Clonality in the scalp was compared among normal scalp (n=4), patchy alopecia areata scalp (n=8), and alopecia totalis/universalis scalp (n=8). The RNA source kit depended on sample type: the PAXgene miRNA kit for fixed scalp, the miRNeasy kit for PBMCs, and the RNeasy kit for mouse skin. The paper's findings and limits, for the study overall: Unlike mouse skin, which is dominated by gammadelta T cells, normal human skin has resident alphabeta T cells that are also sequenced, and this complicates analysis of the scalp TCR repertoire. Shared TCR sequences between patients were less evident than in mice, which may be partly attributable to HLA diversity in the patient population. Compared with normal scalp, lesional scalp, particularly in alopecia totalis/universalis, had higher clonality and more expanded CD8+ clones, which suggests antigenic drive.

With regard to this clone: The antigen it recognizes is unknown. The species here is mouse, which means the gene names and germline sequences are mouse ones. The sequenced fragment ends 4 residues before the CDR3 boundary, so the rest is inferred from the germline J gene.

Libraries were built with the immunoSEQ multiplex PCR assay. RNA was extracted from all samples and reverse transcribed into cDNA, which served as template for TCR sequencing. First-strand cDNA was synthesized using SuperScript III with a 2:1 mix of oligo-dT and random hexamers. A synthetic immune receptor repertoire was used to measure amplification bias, and any remaining bias was corrected computationally. Sequencing of the libraries was done on Illumina HiSeq using 60 bp reads that spanned the CDR3 and were read from J toward V. The authors processed their data as follows. Raw reads were preprocessed for error removal, and CDR3 was defined according to IMGT conventions as running from the conserved cysteine to phenylalanine. Clonality was calculated as 1 minus Shannon entropy normalized by log2 of the number of productive unique TCRs. Scalp TCRbeta sequences were cross-referenced with sorted blood CD4 and CD8 repertoires so that the CD4 or CD8 identity of scalp clones could be inferred. The source is immuneACCESS, and TCRdb retained only in-frame sequences with V and J called. Part of the clones is not carried over; for the studies checked, unresolved V genes explain less than half of this, and the remainder is unexplained. V and J calls and clone size are copied from that table; D and trimming were computed from the DNA. The sample counts under 350,000 clones, each observed more than once. The ten largest account for more than 0.95% of the sample.

Per the germline V gene (reference sequence), FNHDT is the CDR1 and SITEND is the CDR2. The CDR3 goes from the cysteine to the phenylalanine over 16 residues. Of the CDR3's DNA, 36 bases were read; they are in frame from base 1. Unmatched junction bases come to 9, with V trimmed by 5 bases and J by 0 bases. Pooled mouse cutaneous lymph node cells were stained for CD4, CD8alpha, NKG2D, NKG2ACE and other markers and were then sorted on a BD Influx. The chain is encoded by TRBV19 joined to TRBJ2-3; a stretch of 7 junction bases matches TRBD1. The sequenced sample was CD4+ T cells sorted from a lymph node. The sequence derives from a C3H/HeJ mouse with alopecia areata. Mice of this line possess the MHC haplotype H2-k. This receptor has the CDR3 CASRDLPGQSAETLYF. The part of the CDR3 DNA that was read is TGTGCCAGCAGAGATCTACCGGGACAGAGTGCAGAA.